Each of the 30 T cell receptor beta chains below was sequenced from the same sample in a study of STAT5B mutations in CD4+ large granular lymphocyte leukemia. The protocol was immunoSEQ multiplex PCR, while the TCRdb copy is restricted to in-frame clones and leaves out a portion. There are 30,000 to 40,000 clones in the sample; nearly 90% occur only once, and around 3.3% lies in the top ten. Sequenced: CD4+ T cells from blood buffy coats. The receptor source for this set is a human donor in good health.

J is TRBJ2-1 and V is TRBV10-2, with TRBD2 identical over 8 bases. This CDR3 spans 14 amino acids. The J segment lost 9 bases and the V segment lost 5 bases, leaving 9 bases of the junction unmatched. CDR1 is WSHSY, CDR2 SAAADI, per germline. The CDR3 DNA follows: TGCGCCAGCAGTCCGGGACTAGTGACGGGTGAGCAGTTCTTC. Encoded protein: CASSPGLVTGEQFF.

The genes are TRBV19 and TRBJ2-3, with TRBD2 matching 11 bases. The J segment lost 5 bases and the V segment lost 0 bases, leaving 7 bases of the junction unmatched. The CDR3 length is 17 residues. Germline CDR1 is LNHDA and CDR2 is SQIVND (reference sequence). CDR3 in DNA: TGTGCCAGTAGTATAGAGGTAGCGGGAGGGCCGGGAGATACGCAGTATTTT. Its translation is CASSIEVAGGPGDTQYF.

The chain is built from TRBV2 and TRBJ2-1, with TRBD1 matching 10 bases. The V and J ends lost 6 bases and 7 bases, in that order; junction bases with no gene match: 9. CDR1 is SNHLY and CDR2 is FYNNEI in the germline V gene. CDR3 length: 15 residues. The CDR3 nucleotides are TGTGCCAGCAGAGTCCGGGACAGGGGATCAAATGAGCAGTTCTTC. It codes for CASRVRDRGSNEQFF.

V gene TRBV4-3 combines with J gene TRBJ1-5; possible D gene TRBD1, 5 bases. V shed 0 bases and J shed 5 bases, with 11 bases lying between them. Germline V gives CDR1 LGHNA, CDR2 YSLEER. This CDR3 is 15 amino acids long. The DNA of the CDR3 is TGCGCCAGCAGCCAAGACATAATGGGGGATCAGCCCCAGCATTTT. Translating gives CASSQDIMGDQPQHF.

This clone has just a few counts. This chain connects TRBV6-5 to TRBJ2-7, with 11 bases that match TRBD2. CDR3 length: 15 residues. Germline CDR1 is MNHEY and CDR2 is SVGAGI. V shed 2 bases and J 2 bases; nucleotides not matched to a gene: 2. The CDR3 here is CASSYRLAGTYEQYF. The CDR3 DNA sequence: TGTGCCAGCAGTTACCGACTAGCGGGGACCTACGAGCAGTACTTC.

This chain links TRBV19 with TRBJ2-1; perhaps TRBD1 as D (5 bases). CDR1 and CDR2 (germline): LNHDA, SQIVND (reference sequence). The CDR3 covers 16 residues. With 6 bases removed from V and 4 bases from J, the gap between germline ends came to 19 bases. CDR3 amino acids: CASRPRGKGRYNEQFF. The DNA for the CDR3 is TGTGCCAGTAGGCCAAGAGGTAAGGGGCGGTACAATGAGCAGTTCTTC.

For this clone: At one end the junction does not follow the germline gene, possibly because of a read error. The chain is built from TRBV11-2 and TRBJ2-5; D is perhaps TRBD1 (6 bases). This CDR3 spans 18 amino acids. Germline V gene sequence: CDR1 SGHAT, CDR2 FQNNGV. CDR3 in DNA: TGTGCCAGCAGCCTAGAAGGATACAGGGTCCATCCAACGGAGACCCAGTACTTC. This gives the protein CASSLEGYRVHPTETQYF.

This chain links TRBV28 with TRBJ1-5, with D possibly TRBD1 on 5 matching bases. Trimming left V 5 bases short and J 5 bases short, with 10 bases between. This CDR3 contains 13 residues. Germline CDR1 is MDHEN and CDR2 is SYDVKM. This CDR3 is CASSTQQDQPQHF. CDR3 bases: TGTGCCAGCAGTACGCAACAGGATCAGCCCCAGCATTTT.

This clone is a singleton in its sample. The rearrangement joins TRBV5-1 to TRBJ1-1, with TRBD1 matching 8 bases. Trimming took 4 bases from V and 4 from J; bases not matched to a gene: 6. This CDR3 has 14 residues. The germline V gene has CDR1 SGHRS and CDR2 YFSETQ. CDR3 in amino acids: CASSLRTGSTEAFF. The CDR3 nucleotides are TGCGCCAGCAGCCTCAGGACAGGGAGCACTGAAGCTTTCTTT.

The chain is built from TRBV4-3 and TRBJ2-1, with 8 bases that match TRBD1. Germline V lookup: CDR1 LGHNA, CDR2 YSLEER. The CDR3 extends over 15 amino acids. V was pared by 3 bases and J by 7 bases, with 8 bases of the junction left unmatched. The DNA of the CDR3 is TGCGCCAGCAGCCAGGCCCGGACAGGGATAAATGAGCAGTTCTTC. Its protein is CASSQARTGINEQFF.

The CDR3 DNA reads TGTGCCAGCAAATGGATAAGGGAAGAGACCCAGTACTTC. Its protein product is CASKWIREETQYF. The chain joins TRBV2 to TRBJ2-5; no reliable D call. Looked up from germline, CDR1 is SNHLY and CDR2 is FYNNEI. V lost 7 bases and J lost 3, with 12 bases in between. There are 13 residues in the CDR3.

This chain uses TRBV29-1 with TRBJ2-5; TRBD2 aligns across 7 bases. Germline CDR1 SQVTM, CDR2 ANQGSEA. The CDR3 covers 13 residues. The trim removed 7 bases at V and 5 bases at J, leaving 10 bases unmatched. CDR3 protein: CSALYREAETQYF. For the CDR3, the DNA is TGCAGCGCTCTCTATCGGGAGGCGGAGACCCAGTACTTC.

The chain has TRBV29-1 and TRBJ1-2; D is possibly TRBD1 (5 bases). The CDR3 covers 15 residues. The V end lost 6 bases, the J end lost 2 bases, and 19 bases lay between the germline ends. Germline V gene data show CDR1 as SQVTM and CDR2 as ANQGSEA. In DNA, the CDR3 is TGCAGCGTCCAGGGTCTCGGAAAAATAAACTATGGCTACACCTTC. It translates to CSVQGLGKINYGYTF.

V gene TRBV28 combines with J gene TRBJ2-3, with D maybe TRBD2 (5 bases). Trimming removed 3 bases from V and 2 bases from J, with 9 bases in between. The CDR3 covers 14 residues. Germline lookup yields CDR1 MDHEN and CDR2 SYDVKM. The CDR3 loop reads CASSFAEATDTQYF. In nucleotides, the CDR3 is TGTGCCAGCAGTTTTGCGGAGGCCACAGATACGCAGTATTTT.

The table lists this clone with a count of one. V and J are TRBV27 and TRBJ1-1; D perhaps matches TRBD1 (5 bases). CDR3 length equals 15 residues. In germline, CDR1 is MNHEY, CDR2 SMNVEV (reference sequence). The germline V and J ends were trimmed by 2 bases and 3 bases, with 13 bases remaining between them. CDR3 in amino acids: CASSLTGPQDTEAFF. In DNA, the CDR3 is TGTGCCAGCAGTTTAACGGGGCCTCAGGACACTGAAGCTTTCTTT.

This clone showed up just a few times. The J gene is TRBJ2-7, the V gene TRBV4-3, with 9 nucleotides matching TRBD1. The CDR3 has 15 amino acids. The ends lost 4 bases at V and 6 bases at J; junction bases unmatched: 10. Germline CDR1 reads LGHNA; CDR2 reads YSLEER. CDR3 nucleotide sequence: TGCGCCAGCAGCCGAGCGCCGGGACAGGGAGCCGAGCAGTACTTC. Protein product: CASSRAPGQGAEQYF.

CDR3 loop: CASKTHQMDYEQYF. CDR3 sequence (DNA): TGTGCCAGCAAAACACACCAAATGGACTACGAGCAGTACTTC. The chain links TRBV27 to TRBJ2-7, with D hard to call. Germline V gene lookup returns CDR1 MNHEY and CDR2 SMNVEV (reference sequence). The CDR3 has 14 residues. The V and J ends lost 7 bases and 3 bases respectively, with 16 bases between them.

The J gene is TRBJ1-3, the V gene TRBV5-1, with 7 bases aligning to TRBD1. The V and J ends lost 4 bases and 0 bases, in that order; junction bases with no gene match: 4. The germline gives CDR1 SGHRS, CDR2 YFSETQ. The CDR3 totals 15 residues. The CDR3 DNA reads as TGCGCCAGCAGCACACAGGGGCGCTCTGGAAACACCATATATTTT. Its translation is CASSTQGRSGNTIYF.

The chain carries TRBV10-3 and TRBJ1-5, with a tentative D call TRBD1 (5 bases). This CDR3 has 14 amino acids. V was cut by 2 bases and J by 5 bases, with 10 bases left in between. Germline CDR1 ENHRY, CDR2 SYGVKD. This CDR3 is CAISEDSTYQPQHF. CDR3 in DNA: TGTGCCATCAGTGAGGACAGTACCTATCAGCCCCAGCATTTT.

Notes on this clone: Because the CDR3's place on the DNA is in doubt, the DNA is left out and the CDR3 is given as listed by TCRdb. The V gene is TRBV6-5, the J gene TRBJ2-2; the D call TRBD1 from the table was never checked on the DNA. Germline V gene lookup returns CDR1 MNHEY and CDR2 SVGAGI. Both ends counted, the CDR3 spans 16 residues. The CDR3 sequence is CASSSSGQTNTGELFF.

The chain couples TRBV6-1 to TRBJ2-5, with D perhaps TRBD2 (5 bases). Trimming stripped 6 bases from V and 1 base from J, with 15 bases between. This CDR3 has 15 residues. The germline V gene encodes CDR1 MNHNS and CDR2 SASEGT. CDR3 sequence (DNA): TGTGCCAGCAGACTGAGAGGAGGAACCCAAGAGACCCAGTACTTC. Translating it yields CASRLRGGTQETQYF.

V is TRBV18 and J is TRBJ1-4, with D possibly TRBD1 on 6 matching bases. The germline V gene encodes CDR1 KGHSH and CDR2 LQKENI. The germline V and J ends were trimmed by 3 bases and 4 bases, with 12 bases remaining between them. CDR3 length: 15 residues. DNA for the CDR3: TGTGCCAGCTCACCTCAGGAGGGGGATAATGAAAAACTGTTTTTT. Its translation: CASSPQEGDNEKLFF.

There are a few counts of this clone. The chain employs TRBV2 and TRBJ1-1; a possible D gene is TRBD1 (6 bases). This CDR3 is built from 15 residues. Trimming took 7 bases from V and 1 from J, leaving 16 bases between them. Germline V gene lookup returns CDR1 SNHLY and CDR2 FYNNEI. CDR3 nucleotide sequence: TGTGCCAGCATTACAGGGCTCCTAGAGAACACTGAAGCTTTCTTT. It specifies CASITGLLENTEAFF.

The chain is built from TRBV4-3 and TRBJ2-5, with D tentatively TRBD1 (6 bases). The germline V and J ends were trimmed by 1 base and 2 bases, with 11 bases remaining between them. This CDR3 has 15 amino acids. Germline V gives CDR1 LGHNA, CDR2 YSLEER. In DNA, the CDR3 is TGCGCCAGCAGCCAAGGAGGGACACCTCAAGAGACCCAGTACTTC. Translating it yields CASSQGGTPQETQYF.

The chain is built from TRBV7-3 and TRBJ2-3; D is unclear. Germline CDR1 SGHTA, CDR2 FQGTGA. V shed 7 bases and J shed 0 bases, with 11 bases lying between them. This CDR3 is 14 amino acids long. DNA for the CDR3: TGTGCCAGCAACAAAGACGGAAGCACAGATACGCAGTATTTT. This codes for CASNKDGSTDTQYF.

The chain joins TRBV29-1 to TRBJ1-3; D may be TRBD1 (6 bases). Germline V gene data show CDR1 as SQVTM and CDR2 as ANQGSEA. The CDR3 runs to 13 residues. The V gene lost 8 bases and the J gene lost 0 bases, with 11 bases spanning the gap. In DNA, the CDR3 is TGCAGCTATCAGGGGAGCTCTGGAAACACCATATATTTT. This translates into CSYQGSSGNTIYF.

The gene calls are TRBV7-2 and TRBJ2-1; 8 nucleotides line up with TRBD1. V was pared by 8 bases and J by 5 bases, with 8 bases of the junction left unmatched. The length of the CDR3 is 14 residues. The germline V gene has CDR1 SGHTA and CDR2 FQGNSA. The CDR3 loop reads CASATGGSNNEQFF. The CDR3, as DNA: TGTGCCAGCGCCACAGGGGGATCAAACAATGAGCAGTTCTTC.

The chain employs TRBV6-5 and TRBJ1-2, with 7 nucleotides matching TRBD1. Trimming took 5 bases from V and 4 from J; bases not matched to a gene: 4. Per germline, CDR1 MNHEY and CDR2 SVGAGI. The CDR3 loop spans 13 amino acids. CDR3 region: CASSQTGLYGYTF. The CDR3 DNA follows: TGTGCCAGCAGTCAGACAGGGCTCTATGGCTACACCTTC.

The gene calls are TRBV2 and TRBJ1-3; D is ambiguous. The V and J ends lost 4 bases and 2 bases respectively, with 12 bases between them. Germline V gene lookup returns CDR1 SNHLY and CDR2 FYNNEI. CDR3 length equals 15 residues. CDR3 loop: CASSGIRGTGNTIYF. The CDR3 DNA sequence: TGTGCCAGCAGTGGAATCCGGGGAACTGGAAACACCATATATTTT.

The chain has TRBV18 and TRBJ2-1, with D perhaps matching TRBD1 (6 bases). Trimming stripped 0 bases from V and 6 bases from J, with 15 bases between. The CDR3 length is 16 residues. Germline V gene lookup returns CDR1 KGHSH and CDR2 LQKENI. The CDR3 reads CASSPPQTGLSNEQFF. CDR3 bases: TGTGCCAGCTCACCACCGCAGACAGGCCTCAGCAATGAGCAGTTCTTC.